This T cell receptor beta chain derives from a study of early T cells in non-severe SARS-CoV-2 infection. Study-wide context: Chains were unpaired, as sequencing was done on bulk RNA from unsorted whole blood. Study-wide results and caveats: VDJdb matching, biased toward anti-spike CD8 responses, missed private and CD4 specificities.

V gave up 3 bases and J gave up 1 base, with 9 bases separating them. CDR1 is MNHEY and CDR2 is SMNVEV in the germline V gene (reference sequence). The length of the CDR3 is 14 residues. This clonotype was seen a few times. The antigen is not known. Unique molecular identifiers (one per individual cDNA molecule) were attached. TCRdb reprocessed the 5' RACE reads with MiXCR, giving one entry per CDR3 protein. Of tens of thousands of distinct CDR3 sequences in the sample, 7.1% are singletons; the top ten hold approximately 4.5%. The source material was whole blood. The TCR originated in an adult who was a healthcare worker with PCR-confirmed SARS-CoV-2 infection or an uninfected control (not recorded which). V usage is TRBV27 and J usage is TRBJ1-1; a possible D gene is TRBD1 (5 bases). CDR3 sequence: CASSFMGTNTEAFF. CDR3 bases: TGTGCCAGCAGTTTTATGGGGACGAACACTGAAGCTTTCTTT.